This T cell receptor beta chain was recorded in a study of beta chain features in type 1 diabetes. General study findings and limits: Across all four CD4+ subsets, people with type 1 diabetes showed modestly shorter TCRB CDR3s.

This CDR3 has 13 residues. The ends were cut back, 4 bases at V and 2 bases at J, with 9 bases in the middle. Germline V lookup: CDR1 SGDLS, CDR2 YYNGEE. As regards this clone: Antigen: not known.

By way of CD45RO/CCR7/CD25/CD127/CD95/CD27, the CD4+ regulatory, stem cell-like memory, central memory and naive cells were sorted. The sequenced template was cDNA made from the entire isolated RNA. Clones were sequenced by immunoSEQ multiplex PCR, and TCRdb holds only the in-frame ones, with some missing. Altogether about 210,000 clones are present, about a tenth being singletons, with the ten largest covering roughly 1.3%. This sequence joins TRBV9 and TRBJ2-5; D ambiguous. Specimen: central memory CD4+ T cells from blood. This TCR was recovered from a man aged 18 to 29 in good health. CDR3 residues: CASSYQLQETQYF. The CDR3 coding sequence is TGTGCCAGCAGCTATCAGCTGCAAGAGACCCAGTACTTC. Full variable domain (rest looked up from reference TRBV9 and TRBJ2-5): DSGVTQTPKHLITATGQRVTLRCSPRSGDLSVYWYQQSLDQGLQFLIQYYNGEERAKGNILERFSAQQFPDLHSELNLSSLELGDSALYFCASSYQLQETQYFGPGTRLLVL.